The 14 T cell receptor beta chains given below trace back to one sample, sequenced in a study of blood T cells in healthy people across ages. It was with a sample-barcoded 5' primer and a J-beta primer mix that a second PCR of about 7 to 12 cycles was run. MiXCR, applied by TCRdb to the 5' RACE reads, yields one record per CDR3 protein. Of 760,000 or so distinct CDR3 sequences listed, roughly 25% are singletons. A further study also used this sample, focusing on T cells of mothers and their children.

Material: blood. The origin of the receptors is a boy aged 5-17 years in good health.

The gene calls are TRBV20-1 and TRBJ2-1; D might be TRBD2 (6 bases). Germline CDR1 and CDR2: DFQATT and SNEGSKA (reference sequence). With 3 bases removed from V and 6 bases from J, the gap between germline ends came to 18 bases. The CDR3 runs 15 residues. The CDR3 nucleotides read TGCAGTGCTAGTGCCGCCGGGACTTTAAGCAATGAGCAGTTCTTC. This codes for CSASAAGTLSNEQFF.

The V call is TRBV7-9, the J call TRBJ2-7; maybe TRBD2 (5 bases). Per germline, CDR1 SEHNR and CDR2 FQNEAQ (reference sequence). The V gene lost 3 bases and the J gene lost 2 bases, with 11 bases spanning the gap. The CDR3 runs to 14 residues. The CDR3 region has the DNA TGTGCCAGCAGCTTCGTGGGAGTTCCCTACGAGCAGTACTTC. This gives the protein CASSFVGVPYEQYF.

This clonotype was counted between two and nine times. Its ends do not fully match the called genes, so a read error is possible. The J gene is TRBJ2-5, the V gene TRBV12-3 or TRBV12-4; D uncertain. This CDR3 is 16 amino acids long. CDR3 loop: CASSFLGSGGPETRYF. Here the CDR3 DNA reads TGTGCCAGCAGTTTCCTCGGATCGGGCGGCCCCGAGACCCGGTACTTC.

With respect to this clonotype: A read error may produce the germline difference seen at one junction end. This chain connects TRBV12-3 or TRBV12-4 to TRBJ1-4, with D perhaps matching TRBD1 (6 bases). CDR3 length: 18 amino acids. CDR3 in amino acids: CASMAMGGISGVYEKLFF. The CDR3, as DNA: TGTGCCAGCATGGCCATGGGGGGAATTTCAGGGGTTTACGAAAAGCTGTTTTTT.

This clonotype was seen a few times. CDR3 sequence reads: CASSLAGAGAKNIQYF. The DNA for the CDR3 is TGTGCCAGCAGTTTAGCAGGGGCTGGGGCCAAAAACATTCAGTACTTC. The genes are TRBV12-3 or TRBV12-4 and TRBJ2-4, with D perhaps matching TRBD1 (5 bases). The V and J ends lost 0 bases and 1 base respectively, with 10 bases between them. This CDR3 contains 16 residues.

This clonotype came up a few times. This rearrangement joins TRBV3-1 to TRBJ2-3; TRBD1 matches at 7 bases. The CDR3 is made up of 16 amino acids. Germline V CDR1 and CDR2: LGHDT, YNNKEL (reference sequence). Trimming cost V 4 bases and J 1 base; bases outside gene matches: 8. DNA of the CDR3: TGTGCCAGCAGCCTCCTCGGGCAGGGGGGCACAGATACGCAGTATTTT. It yields the protein CASSLLGQGGTDTQYF.

This clonotype turned up a few times. This CDR3 is CASTPDRDLIGEQYF. In DNA, the CDR3 is TGTGCCAGCACTCCGGACAGGGATCTAATTGGCGAGCAGTACTTC. The gene calls are TRBV6-5 and TRBJ2-7; 8 bases match TRBD1. The CDR3 loop spans 15 amino acids. CDR1 is MNHEY, CDR2 SVGAGI, per germline. V lost 7 bases and J lost 6; bases outside the gene matches: 14.

This clonotype was seen just once. The chain combines TRBV24-1 with TRBJ1-2, with D possibly being TRBD1 (6 bases). The CDR3 loop spans 16 amino acids. Germline-derived CDR1 and CDR2 are KGHDR and SFDVKD. Trimming stripped 3 bases from V and 4 bases from J, with 17 bases between. Written as DNA, the CDR3 is TGTGCCACCAGTGATCCGGGGACATCAGTCCCCTATGGCTACACCTTC. Translating it yields CATSDPGTSVPYGYTF.

This chain connects TRBV6-5 to TRBJ1-2; 7 nucleotides match TRBD1. The ends lost 0 bases at V and 4 bases at J; junction bases unmatched: 2. There are 14 residues in the CDR3. Per germline, CDR1 MNHEY and CDR2 SVGAGI. CDR3 residues: CASSYSRDSYGYTF. The CDR3 coding sequence is TGTGCCAGCAGTTACTCCCGGGACAGCTATGGCTACACCTTC.

This clonotype was detected only a few times. The rearrangement joins TRBV3-1 to TRBJ2-5; 12 bases map to TRBD2. This CDR3 has 16 residues. V dropped 4 bases and J dropped 2; count of bases not matched to a gene: 5. Germline CDR1 reads LGHDT; CDR2 reads YNNKEL (reference sequence). For the CDR3, the DNA is TGTGCCAGCAGCCCCGGACTAGCGGGAAGACAAGAGACCCAGTACTTC. It codes for CASSPGLAGRQETQYF.

The sample holds a few counts of this clonotype. The V and J genes are TRBV6-5 and TRBJ1-1; D call uncertain. The germline V and J ends were trimmed by 6 bases and 0 bases, with 11 bases remaining between them. Germline V gene data show CDR1 as MNHEY and CDR2 as SVGAGI. There are 14 residues in the CDR3. The CDR3 DNA reads as TGTGCCAGCAGATTTCCGGGCCTGAACACTGAAGCTTTCTTT. Protein: CASRFPGLNTEAFF.

Only a few counts were recorded for this clonotype. The V and J genes are TRBV13 and TRBJ2-5, with a possible D match to TRBD2 (5 bases). The J call may be wrong; the DNA end is better matched by TRBJ2-1. CDR1 and CDR2 from the germline V gene are PRHDT and FYEKMQ (reference sequence). The CDR3 runs 14 residues. CDR3 coding DNA: TGTGCCAGCAGCCCCTACCGAGGGTTCAATGAGCAGTTCTTC. Translating gives CASSPYRGFNEQFF.

The J gene is TRBJ2-5, the V gene TRBV29-1; the D gene could be TRBD1 or TRBD2 (5 bases each). The J call may be incorrect, as the DNA end agrees better with TRBJ2-7. The CDR3 runs 12 residues. Germline V gene data show CDR1 as SQVTM and CDR2 as ANQGSEA. CDR3 in amino acids: CSIRGESYEQYF. The CDR3 nucleotides read TGCAGCATCCGGGGCGAGAGCTACGAGCAGTACTTC.

Only a few counts were recorded for this clonotype. The chain employs TRBV12-3 or TRBV12-4 and TRBJ2-2; 9 nucleotides line up with TRBD1. Trimming at V came to 8 bases and at J to 0 bases, leaving 7 bases not matched to a gene. The CDR3 has 16 amino acids. The CDR3, as DNA: TGTGCCAGCTCCCCCGGGACAGGGACGAACACCGGGGAGCTGTTTTTT. This translates into CASSPGTGTNTGELFF.